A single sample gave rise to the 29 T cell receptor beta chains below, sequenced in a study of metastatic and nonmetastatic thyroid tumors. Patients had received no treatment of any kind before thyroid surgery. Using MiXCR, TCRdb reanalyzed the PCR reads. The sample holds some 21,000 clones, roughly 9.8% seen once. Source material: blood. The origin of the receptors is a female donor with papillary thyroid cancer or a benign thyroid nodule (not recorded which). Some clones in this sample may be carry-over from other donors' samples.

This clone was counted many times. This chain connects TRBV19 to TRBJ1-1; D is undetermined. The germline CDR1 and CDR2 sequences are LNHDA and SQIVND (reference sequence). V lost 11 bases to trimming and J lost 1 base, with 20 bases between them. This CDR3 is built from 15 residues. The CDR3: CAVGWDGYGNTEAFF. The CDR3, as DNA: TGTGCCGTAGGATGGGATGGGTATGGGAACACTGAAGCTTTCTTT.

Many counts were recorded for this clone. Written as DNA, the CDR3 is TGCAGCGTTGGTGGACAGGGATGGAACACCGGGGAGCTGTTTTTT. This codes for CSVGGQGWNTGELFF. This chain joins TRBV29-1 and TRBJ2-2; 8 bases are a match to TRBD1. Germline CDR1 SQVTM, CDR2 ANQGSEA. J lost 1 base, V lost 4 bases, and 5 bases had no gene match. CDR3 length: 15 residues.

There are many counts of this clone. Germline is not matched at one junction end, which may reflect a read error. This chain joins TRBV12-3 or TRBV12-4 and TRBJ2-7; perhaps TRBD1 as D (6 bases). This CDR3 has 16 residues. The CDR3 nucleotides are TGTGCCAGCAGTTCAAACCACAGGGCCCCTTATTTGTACTTGGACTTC. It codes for CASSSNHRAPYLYLDF.

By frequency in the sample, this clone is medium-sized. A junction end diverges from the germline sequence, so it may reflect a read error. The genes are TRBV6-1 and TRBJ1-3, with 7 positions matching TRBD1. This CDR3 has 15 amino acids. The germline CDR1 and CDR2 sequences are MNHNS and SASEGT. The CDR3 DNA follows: TGTGCCAGCAGGGAAGGGACAGTCTCTGGAAACACCATATATTTT. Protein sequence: CASREGTVSGNTIYF.

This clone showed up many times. The CDR3 DNA sequence: TGTGCCAGCAGCTCTCAGGACAGTACACTATCGTACGAGCAGTACTTC. It translates to CASSSQDSTLSYEQYF. The V call is TRBV5-5, the J call TRBJ2-7, with D possibly TRBD1 on 6 matching bases. Germline values: CDR1 SGHKS, CDR2 YYEKEE (reference sequence). Trimming shortened V by 3 bases and J by 4 bases, and 20 bases separated the two germline ends. CDR3 length: 16 residues.

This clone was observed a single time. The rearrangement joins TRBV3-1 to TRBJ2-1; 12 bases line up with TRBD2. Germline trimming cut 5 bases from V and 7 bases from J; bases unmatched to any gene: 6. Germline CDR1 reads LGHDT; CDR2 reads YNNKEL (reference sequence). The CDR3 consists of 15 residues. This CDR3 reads CASSSLAGGRNEQFF. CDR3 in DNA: TGTGCCAGCAGCTCCCTAGCGGGAGGGCGGAATGAGCAGTTCTTC.

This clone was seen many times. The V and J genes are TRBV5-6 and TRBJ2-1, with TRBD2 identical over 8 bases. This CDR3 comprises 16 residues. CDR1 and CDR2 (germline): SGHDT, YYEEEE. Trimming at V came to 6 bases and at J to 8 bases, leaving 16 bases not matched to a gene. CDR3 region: CASIPGASGPGDEQFF. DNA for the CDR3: TGTGCCAGCATCCCAGGGGCTAGCGGGCCCGGAGATGAGCAGTTCTTC.

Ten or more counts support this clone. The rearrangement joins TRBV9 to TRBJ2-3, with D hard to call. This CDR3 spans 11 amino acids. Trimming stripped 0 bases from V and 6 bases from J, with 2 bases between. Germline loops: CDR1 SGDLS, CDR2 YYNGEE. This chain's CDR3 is CASSVEDTQYF. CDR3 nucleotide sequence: TGTGCCAGCAGCGTAGAGGATACGCAGTATTTT.

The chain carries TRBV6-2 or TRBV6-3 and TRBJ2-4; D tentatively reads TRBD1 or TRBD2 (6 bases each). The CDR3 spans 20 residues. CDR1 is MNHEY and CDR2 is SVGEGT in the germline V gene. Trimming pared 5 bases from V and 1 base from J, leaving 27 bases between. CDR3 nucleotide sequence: TGTGCCAGCAGTCGGTATGAGTGGACCAAAAGGGGGGTTGCCAAAAACATTCAGTACTTC. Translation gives CASSRYEWTKRGVAKNIQYF.

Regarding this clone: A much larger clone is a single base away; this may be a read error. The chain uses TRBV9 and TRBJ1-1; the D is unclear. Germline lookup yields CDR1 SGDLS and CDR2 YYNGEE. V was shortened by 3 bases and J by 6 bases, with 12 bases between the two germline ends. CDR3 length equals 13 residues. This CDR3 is CASSDVTGAEAFF. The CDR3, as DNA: TGTGCCAGCAGCGACGTTACTGGAGCTGAAGCTTTCTTT. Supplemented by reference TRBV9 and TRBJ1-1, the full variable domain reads DSGVTQTPKHLITATGQRVTLRCSPRSGDLSVYWYQQSLDQGLQFLIQYYNGEERAKGNILERFSAQQFPDLHSELNLSSLELGDSALYFCASSDVTGAEAFFGQGTRLTVV.

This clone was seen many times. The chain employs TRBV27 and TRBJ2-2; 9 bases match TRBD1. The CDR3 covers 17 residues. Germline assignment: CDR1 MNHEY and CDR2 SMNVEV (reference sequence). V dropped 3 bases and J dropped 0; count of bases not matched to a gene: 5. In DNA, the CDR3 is TGTGCCAGCAGTTTTGGATGGACAGGGGCGAACACCGGGGAGCTGTTTTTT. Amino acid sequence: CASSFGWTGANTGELFF.

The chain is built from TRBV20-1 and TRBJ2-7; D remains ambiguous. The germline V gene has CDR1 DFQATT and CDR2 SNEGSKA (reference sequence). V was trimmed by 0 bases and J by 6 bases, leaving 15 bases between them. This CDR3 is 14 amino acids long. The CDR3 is CSARDLAVITEQYF. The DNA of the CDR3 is TGCAGTGCTAGAGATTTGGCGGTCATAACCGAGCAGTACTTC.

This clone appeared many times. CDR3 region: CSARDRGLAGFTDTQYF. CDR3 nucleotides: TGCAGTGCTAGAGATCGGGGACTAGCGGGGTTCACAGATACGCAGTATTTT. V gene TRBV20-1 combines with J gene TRBJ2-3, with 13 bases identical to TRBD2. CDR1 DFQATT and CDR2 SNEGSKA come from the germline V gene (reference sequence). The CDR3 runs 17 residues. Trimming at V came to 0 bases and at J to 2 bases, leaving 5 bases not matched to a gene.

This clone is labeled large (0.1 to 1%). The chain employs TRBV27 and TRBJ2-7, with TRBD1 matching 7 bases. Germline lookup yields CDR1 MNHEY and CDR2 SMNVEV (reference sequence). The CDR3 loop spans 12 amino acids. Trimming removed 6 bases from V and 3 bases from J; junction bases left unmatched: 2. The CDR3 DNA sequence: TGTGCCAGCAGGACAGGGATCTACGAGCAGTACTTC. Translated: CASRTGIYEQYF.

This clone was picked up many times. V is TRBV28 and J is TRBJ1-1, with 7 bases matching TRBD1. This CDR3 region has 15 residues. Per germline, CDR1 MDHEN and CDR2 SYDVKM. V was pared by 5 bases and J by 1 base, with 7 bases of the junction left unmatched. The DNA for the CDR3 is TGTGCCAGCAGTCCCGGGACAGCGAGGAACACTGAAGCTTTCTTT. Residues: CASSPGTARNTEAFF.

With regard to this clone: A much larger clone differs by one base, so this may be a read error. In DNA, the CDR3 is TGCAGTGCTAGAAGGAACAGGGCATCTCTTGACACTGAAGCTCTCTTT. It translates to CSARRNRASLDTEALF. J is TRBJ1-1 and V is TRBV20-1, with TRBD1 as a possible D gene (6 bases). Germline CDR1 is DFQATT and CDR2 is SNEGSKA (reference sequence). This CDR3 spans 16 amino acids.

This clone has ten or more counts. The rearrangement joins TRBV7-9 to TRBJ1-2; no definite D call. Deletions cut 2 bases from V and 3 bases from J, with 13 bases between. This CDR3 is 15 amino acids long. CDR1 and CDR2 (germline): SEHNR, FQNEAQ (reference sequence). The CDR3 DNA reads TGTGCCAGCAGCTTATCGGGTCAGGATTACTATGGCTACACCTTC. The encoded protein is CASSLSGQDYYGYTF.

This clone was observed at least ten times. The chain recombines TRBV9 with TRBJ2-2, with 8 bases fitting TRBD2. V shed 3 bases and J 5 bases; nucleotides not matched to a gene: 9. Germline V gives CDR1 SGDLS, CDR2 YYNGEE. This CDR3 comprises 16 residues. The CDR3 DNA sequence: TGTGCCAGCAGCGCCCCGGGACTAGAATTGACCGGGGAGCTGTTTTTT. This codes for CASSAPGLELTGELFF.

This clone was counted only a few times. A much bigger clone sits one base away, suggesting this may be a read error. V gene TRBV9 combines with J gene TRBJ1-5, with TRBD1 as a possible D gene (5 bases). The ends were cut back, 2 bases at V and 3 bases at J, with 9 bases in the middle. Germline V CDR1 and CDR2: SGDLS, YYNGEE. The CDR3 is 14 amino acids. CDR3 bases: TGTGCCAGCAGCGTGTCAGGGATCAATCAGCCCCAGCATTTT. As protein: CASSVSGINQPQHF.

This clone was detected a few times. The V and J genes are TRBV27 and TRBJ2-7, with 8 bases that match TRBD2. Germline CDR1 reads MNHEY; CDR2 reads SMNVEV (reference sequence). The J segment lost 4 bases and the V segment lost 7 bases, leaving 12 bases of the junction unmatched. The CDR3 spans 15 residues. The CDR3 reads CASIFVREVLYEQYF. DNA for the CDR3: TGTGCCAGCATTTTCGTGCGGGAGGTCCTATACGAGCAGTACTTC.

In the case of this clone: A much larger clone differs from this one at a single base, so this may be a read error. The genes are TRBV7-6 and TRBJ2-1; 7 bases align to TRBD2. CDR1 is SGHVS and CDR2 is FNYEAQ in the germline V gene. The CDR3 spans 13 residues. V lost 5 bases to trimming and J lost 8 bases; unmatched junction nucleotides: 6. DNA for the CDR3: TGTGCCAGCAGCGGCGGGACTATCGATGAGCAGTTCTTC. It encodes CASSGGTIDEQFF.

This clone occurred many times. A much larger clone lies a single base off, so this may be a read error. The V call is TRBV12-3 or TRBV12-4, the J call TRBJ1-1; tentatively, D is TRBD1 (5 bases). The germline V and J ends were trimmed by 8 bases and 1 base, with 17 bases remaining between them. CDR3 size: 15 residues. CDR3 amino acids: CASALRGGRNTEAFF. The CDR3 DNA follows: TGTGCCAGCGCCTTAAGGGGAGGGAGGAACACTGAAGCTTTCTTT.

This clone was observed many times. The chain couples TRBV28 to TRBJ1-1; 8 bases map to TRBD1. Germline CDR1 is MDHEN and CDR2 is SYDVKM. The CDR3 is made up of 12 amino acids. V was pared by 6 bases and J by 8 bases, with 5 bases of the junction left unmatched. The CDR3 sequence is CASRLGDREAFF. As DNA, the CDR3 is TGTGCCAGCAGGCTGGGGGACAGGGAAGCTTTCTTT.

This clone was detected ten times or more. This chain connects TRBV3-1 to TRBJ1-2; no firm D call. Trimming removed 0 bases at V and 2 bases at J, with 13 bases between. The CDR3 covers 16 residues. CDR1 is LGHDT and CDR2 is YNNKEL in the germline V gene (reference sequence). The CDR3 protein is CASSQDREGRNYGYTF. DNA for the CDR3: TGTGCCAGCAGCCAAGATCGTGAGGGCCGAAACTATGGCTACACCTTC.

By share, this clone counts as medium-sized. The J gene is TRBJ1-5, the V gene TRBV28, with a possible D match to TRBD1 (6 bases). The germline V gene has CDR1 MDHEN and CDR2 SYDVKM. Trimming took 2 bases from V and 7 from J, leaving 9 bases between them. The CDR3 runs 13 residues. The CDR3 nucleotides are TGTGCCAGCAGTTTAGGGGGCTGGCAGCCCCAGCATTTT. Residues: CASSLGGWQPQHF. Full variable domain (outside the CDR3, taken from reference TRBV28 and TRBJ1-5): DVKVTQSSRYLVKRTGEKVFLECVQDMDHENMFWYRQDPGLGLRLIYFSYDVKMKEKGDIPEGYSVSREKKERFSLILESASTNQTSMYLCASSLGGWQPQHFGDGTRLSIL.

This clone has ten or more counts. CDR3 nucleotides: TGCGCCAGCAGTGGGGGACAGGGAAGTAACTATGGCTACACCTTC. Protein product: CASSGGQGSNYGYTF. This chain uses TRBV4-3 with TRBJ1-2; 9 nucleotides agree with TRBD1. Germline trimming cut 6 bases from V and 1 base from J; bases unmatched to any gene: 6. This CDR3 has 15 residues. Per the germline V gene, CDR1 is LGHNA and CDR2 is YSLEER.

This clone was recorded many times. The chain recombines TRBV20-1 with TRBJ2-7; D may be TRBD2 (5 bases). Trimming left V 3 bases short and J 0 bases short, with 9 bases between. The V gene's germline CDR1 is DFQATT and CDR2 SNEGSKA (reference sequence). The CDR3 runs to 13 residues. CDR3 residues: CSARQRYSYEQYF. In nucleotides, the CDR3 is TGCAGTGCTAGGCAGCGGTACTCCTACGAGCAGTACTTC.

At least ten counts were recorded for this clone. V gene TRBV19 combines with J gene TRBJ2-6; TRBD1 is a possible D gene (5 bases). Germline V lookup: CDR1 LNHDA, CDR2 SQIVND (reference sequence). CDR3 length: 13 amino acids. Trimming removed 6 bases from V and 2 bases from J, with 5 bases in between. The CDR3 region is CASRGAGANVLTF. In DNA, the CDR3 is TGTGCCAGTAGAGGGGCTGGGGCCAACGTCCTGACTTTC.

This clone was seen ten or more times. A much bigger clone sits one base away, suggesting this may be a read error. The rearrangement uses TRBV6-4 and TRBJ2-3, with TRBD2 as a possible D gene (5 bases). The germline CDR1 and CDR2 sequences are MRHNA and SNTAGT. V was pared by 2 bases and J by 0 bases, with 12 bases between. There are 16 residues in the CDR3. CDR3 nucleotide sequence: TGTGCCAGCAGTGACCCCCGGCCGGGAAGCACAGATACGCAGTATTTT. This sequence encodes CASSDPRPGSTDTQYF.